These 32 T cell receptor beta chains came from one sample sequenced in a study of T cells in localized non-small cell lung cancer. TCRdb's copy holds only in-frame clones and misses some; the assay was immunoSEQ multiplex PCR. The top ten hold roughly 14% of the sample, which has about 1,800 clones, approximately 27% seen once. Here the sequenced sample was lung tumor tissue, taken before any cancer treatment. All receptors derive from a woman between 40 and 69 years old with stage I lung adenocarcinoma.

The table lists this clone with a few counts. The rearrangement joins TRBV11-3 to TRBJ2-7; TRBD1 matches 7 bases. The V gene end was trimmed by 5 bases and the J gene end by 1 base; junction bases not matched to a gene: 8. Germline CDR1 SGHNT, CDR2 YENEEA. The CDR3 has 15 amino acids. The CDR3 sequence: CASSDDREYSYEQYF. In DNA, the CDR3 is TGTGCCAGCAGCGACGACAGGGAGTATTCCTACGAGCAGTACTTC.

Only a few counts were recorded for this clone. The chain links TRBV28 to TRBJ2-7, with 7 bases aligning to TRBD2. V lost 2 bases and J lost 2; bases outside the gene matches: 3. Germline V gene lookup returns CDR1 MDHEN and CDR2 SYDVKM. This CDR3 spans 14 amino acids. Written as DNA, the CDR3 is TGTGCCAGCAGTTTAGGCGGGAGCCCCTACGAGCAGTACTTC. This gives the protein CASSLGGSPYEQYF. The whole variable domain, filled in from reference TRBV28 and TRBJ2-7, reads DVKVTQSSRYLVKRTGEKVFLECVQDMDHENMFWYRQDPGLGLRLIYFSYDVKMKEKGDIPEGYSVSREKKERFSLILESASTNQTSMYLCASSLGGSPYEQYFGPGTRLTVT.

This clone was seen a few times. The J gene is TRBJ1-1, the V gene TRBV11-3; D is unresolved. The germline gives CDR1 SGHNT, CDR2 YENEEA. V was clipped by 1 base and J by 4 bases, with 13 bases between them. The CDR3 runs 15 residues. The CDR3 DNA reads as TGTGCCAGCAGCTTAGGTTGGGTGTCGGGCACTGAAGCTTTCTTT. Its protein product is CASSLGWVSGTEAFF.

The chain is built from TRBV19 and TRBJ2-2, with 11 nucleotides matching TRBD2. Germline assignment: CDR1 LNHDA and CDR2 SQIVND (reference sequence). V was clipped by 9 bases and J by 6 bases; unmatched bases: 3. CDR3 length: 13 residues. The CDR3 sequence: CARLAGAPGELFF. CDR3 DNA sequence: TGTGCCAGACTAGCGGGAGCCCCCGGGGAGCTGTTTTTT.

This clone appeared a few times. This chain's CDR3 is CASSGAAGYEQYF. In DNA, the CDR3 is TGTGCCAGCAGTGGAGCGGCTGGGTACGAGCAGTACTTC. The genes are TRBV6-8 and TRBJ2-7; D possibly corresponds to TRBD2 (5 bases). The germline V gene has CDR1 MNHGY and CDR2 SAAAGT. This CDR3 contains 13 residues. V lost 5 bases and J lost 4, with 12 bases in between.

The rearrangement links TRBV5-1 to TRBJ2-1; 11 bases map to TRBD2. CDR1 and CDR2 from the germline V gene are SGHRS and YFSETQ. This CDR3 spans 16 amino acids. Trimming took 4 bases from V and 4 from J; bases not matched to a gene: 7. CDR3 DNA sequence: TGCGCCAGCAGCCCGGTGGGGACTAGCGGTTACAATGAGCAGTTCTTC. The encoded protein is CASSPVGTSGYNEQFF.

The rearrangement uses TRBV30 and TRBJ2-2; TRBD2 matches 10 bases. Trimming cost V 4 bases and J 3 bases; bases outside gene matches: 2. This CDR3 has 14 residues. Germline loops: CDR1 GTSNPN, CDR2 SVGIG (reference sequence). DNA of the CDR3: TGTGCCTGGAAAGGACTAGCGGACACCGGGGAGCTGTTTTTT. Translating gives CAWKGLADTGELFF.

This clone was picked up a small number of times. The genes are TRBV11-3 and TRBJ2-3; 9 nucleotides agree with TRBD2. There are 16 residues in the CDR3. Germline V gives CDR1 SGHNT, CDR2 YENEEA. Trimming at V came to 4 bases and at J to 2 bases, leaving 7 bases not matched to a gene. CDR3 nucleotides: TGTGCCAGCAGCTATAAAATAGCGGGGGCCACAGATACGCAGTATTTT. As protein: CASSYKIAGATDTQYF. The full variable domain, in which reference TRBV11-3 and TRBJ2-3 provide the parts outside the CDR3, is EAGVVQSPRYKIIEKKQPVAFWCNPISGHNTLYWYLQNLGQGPELLIRYENEEAVDDSQLPKDRFSAERLKGVDSTLKIQPAELGDSAVYLCASSYKIAGATDTQYFGPGTRLTVL.

The V call is TRBV5-1, the J call TRBJ1-1; TRBD1 matches 7 bases. The CDR3 is 15 amino acids. Germline CDR1 SGHRS, CDR2 YFSETQ. V was clipped by 0 bases and J by 1 base; unmatched bases: 3. CDR3: CASSLGTGWNTEAFF. CDR3 in DNA: TGCGCCAGCAGCTTGGGGACAGGATGGAACACTGAAGCTTTCTTT.

Only a few counts were recorded for this clone. The chain has TRBV29-1 and TRBJ1-3, with D tentatively TRBD1 (5 bases). The V end lost 3 bases, the J end lost 4 bases, and 16 bases lay between the germline ends. CDR1 and CDR2 from the germline V gene are SQVTM and ANQGSEA. The CDR3 is 15 residues long. CDR3 region: CSVEMEGRGGNTIYF. The CDR3 DNA is TGCAGCGTTGAGATGGAGGGAAGGGGAGGAAACACCATATATTTT.

This chain uses TRBV19 with TRBJ1-1, with D possibly TRBD1 on 6 matching bases. V dropped 4 bases and J dropped 2 bases, with 14 bases sitting between them. The length of the CDR3 is 15 residues. The V gene's germline CDR1 is LNHDA and CDR2 SQIVND (reference sequence). CDR3 DNA: TGTGCCAGTAGTACCGCTCAGGACAGAAACACTGAAGCTTTCTTT. It encodes CASSTAQDRNTEAFF.

This clone is large in the sample. The V and J genes are TRBV29-1 and TRBJ2-1, with 7 bases fitting TRBD1. Germline CDR1 reads SQVTM; CDR2 reads ANQGSEA. This CDR3 region has 14 residues. V lost 3 bases and J lost 7; bases outside the gene matches: 9. CDR3 sequence reads: CSVETGFIWNEQFF. Here the CDR3 DNA reads TGCAGCGTTGAGACAGGGTTTATCTGGAATGAGCAGTTCTTC.

Relative to its sample, this clone is medium-sized (0.01 to 0.1%). The V gene is TRBV6-8, the J gene TRBJ2-3; 9 nucleotides agree with TRBD2. Unmatched junction bases numbered 5, after V lost 7 bases and J lost 3 bases. CDR3 length: 14 amino acids. CDR1 and CDR2 (germline): MNHGY, SAAAGT. The CDR3 DNA reads as TGTGCCAGCACGGCTAGCGGGATGACAGATACGCAGTATTTT. Translation: CASTASGMTDTQYF.

The chain couples TRBV19 to TRBJ2-1; 9 nucleotides line up with TRBD1. The CDR3 length is 15 residues. J lost 7 bases, V lost 0 bases, and 4 bases had no gene match. CDR1 is LNHDA, CDR2 SQIVND, per germline (reference sequence). CDR3 protein: CASSIDGTGSNEQFF. In DNA form, the CDR3 reads TGTGCCAGTAGTATAGACGGGACAGGGAGTAATGAGCAGTTCTTC.

The gene calls are TRBV10-2 and TRBJ2-1; no definite D call. V was clipped by 3 bases and J by 0 bases, with 6 bases between them. This CDR3 contains 14 residues. Looked up from germline, CDR1 is WSHSY and CDR2 is SAAADI. CDR3 bases: TGCGCCAGCAGTGATGCTTACTCCTACAATGAGCAGTTCTTC. It is translated as CASSDAYSYNEQFF.

This clone was counted a few times. The rearrangement uses TRBV11-3 and TRBJ2-7, with a tentative D call TRBD2 (6 bases). Germline values: CDR1 SGHNT, CDR2 YENEEA. CDR3 length equals 15 residues. V was trimmed by 4 bases and J by 7 bases, leaving 20 bases between them. CDR3 DNA: TGTGCCAGCAGCTCCTCGGGACTCCCCCAGAGGGAGCAGTACTTC. Translation gives CASSSSGLPQREQYF.

The chain combines TRBV18 with TRBJ1-3; D is undetermined. CDR3 size: 17 residues. V shed 1 base and J shed 0 bases, with 13 bases lying between them. Germline CDR1 is KGHSH and CDR2 is LQKENI. CDR3 region: CASSPHLQRLSGNTIYF. CDR3 nucleotides: TGTGCCAGCTCACCACACTTACAGAGACTCTCTGGAAACACCATATATTTT.

This clone is medium-sized by share. The rearrangement links TRBV9 to TRBJ2-3, with unresolved D. The CDR3 has 14 residues. The V gene's germline CDR1 is SGDLS and CDR2 YYNGEE. With 2 bases removed from V and 3 bases from J, the gap between germline ends came to 10 bases. The CDR3 DNA reads as TGTGCCAGCAGCGTTTTAGAAGGGACAGATACGCAGTATTTT. Its protein is CASSVLEGTDTQYF.

The rearrangement joins TRBV11-3 to TRBJ2-3; 7 nucleotides match TRBD2. After removal of 2 bases from V and 1 base from J, the junction contained 3 bases not matched to a gene. In germline, CDR1 is SGHNT, CDR2 YENEEA. This CDR3 region has 15 residues. The CDR3 here is CASSLFRGGTDTQYF. CDR3 nucleotides: TGTGCCAGCAGCTTATTTCGGGGGGGCACAGATACGCAGTATTTT.

The chain uses TRBV15 and TRBJ2-3; weak D call: TRBD1 (6 bases). CDR1 LNHNV and CDR2 YYDKDF come from the germline V gene (reference sequence). The CDR3 loop spans 14 amino acids. The germline V and J ends were trimmed by 5 bases and 1 base, with 10 bases remaining between them. The CDR3 reads CATSWRQGTDTQYF. CDR3 DNA sequence: TGTGCCACCAGCTGGAGACAGGGCACAGATACGCAGTATTTT.

This clone occurred a few times. This sequence joins TRBV9 and TRBJ2-1; no reliable D call. Trimming took off 7 bases at V and 1 base at J, with 6 bases between the two ends. Germline CDR1 SGDLS, CDR2 YYNGEE. The CDR3 sequence is 12 residues long. The CDR3 sequence: CASGVSYNEQFF. DNA for the CDR3: TGTGCCAGCGGAGTTTCCTACAATGAGCAGTTCTTC.

The V and J genes are TRBV30 and TRBJ1-5, with D maybe TRBD1 (6 bases). Germline CDR1 is GTSNPN and CDR2 is SVGIG (reference sequence). This CDR3 spans 16 amino acids. Trimming pared 3 bases from V and 6 bases from J, leaving 21 bases between. CDR3 bases: TGTGCCTGGAGCCCGGAGGGGGTGGAGGGTGGTCAGCCCCAGCATTTT. Its protein product is CAWSPEGVEGGQPQHF.

The chain couples TRBV12-5 to TRBJ2-7; the match to TRBD1 covers 8 bases. After removal of 6 bases from V and 1 base from J, the junction contained 2 bases not matched to a gene. Germline V gene sequence: CDR1 LGHNT, CDR2 FRNRAP. The CDR3 extends over 13 amino acids. The CDR3 here is CASGRTGSYEQYF. CDR3 bases: TGTGCTAGTGGCCGGACAGGGTCCTACGAGCAGTACTTC.

The CDR3 reads CASSLVDRNYGYTF. The CDR3 DNA reads as TGTGCCAGCAGCTTAGTCGACAGAAACTATGGCTACACCTTC. The chain recombines TRBV11-3 with TRBJ1-2, with a possible D match to TRBD1 (5 bases). This CDR3 is built from 14 residues. V dropped 1 base and J dropped 2 bases, with 8 bases sitting between them. Germline CDR1 is SGHNT and CDR2 is YENEEA.

V is TRBV11-3 and J is TRBJ2-2, with D tentatively TRBD1 (5 bases). The CDR3 runs to 16 residues. V was cut by 0 bases and J by 2 bases, with 10 bases left in between. The germline V gene encodes CDR1 SGHNT and CDR2 YENEEA. The CDR3, as DNA: TGTGCCAGCAGCTTAGATAGGGGCGCTAACACCGGGGAGCTGTTTTTT. Translated, it gives CASSLDRGANTGELFF.

The chain employs TRBV29-1 and TRBJ2-7; 9 nucleotides agree with TRBD2. The ends lost 7 bases at V and 3 bases at J; junction bases unmatched: 7. This CDR3 contains 13 residues. Germline V lookup: CDR1 SQVTM, CDR2 ANQGSEA. The CDR3 DNA is TGCAGCGCTAGACTAGCGGTGAACTACGAGCAGTACTTC. Amino acids: CSARLAVNYEQYF.

The chain employs TRBV7-5 and TRBJ2-5; TRBD2 was called by the table and not checked on the DNA. TRBV7-5 is tagged as a pseudogene. CDR3 length: 14 amino acids. The CDR3 nucleotides read TGTGCCAGCAGCTTTGGGCGGGAGGGAGAGACCCAGTACTTC. Translation: CASSFGREGETQYF.

V gene TRBV18 combines with J gene TRBJ1-2, with TRBD1 identical over 7 bases. Trimming took 0 bases from V and 3 from J; bases not matched to a gene: 4. CDR3 length: 15 amino acids. CDR1 and CDR2 (germline): KGHSH, LQKENI. The CDR3 coding sequence is TGTGCCAGCTCACCACCGGTGACAGGGCACTATGGCTACACCTTC. The encoded protein is CASSPPVTGHYGYTF. The full variable domain, completed using reference TRBV18 and TRBJ1-2, is NAGVMQNPRHLVRRRGQEARLRCSPMKGHSHVYWYRQLPEEGLKFMVYLQKENIIDESGMPKERFSAEFPKEGPSILRIQQVVRGDSAAYFCASSPPVTGHYGYTFGSGTRLTVV.

The V gene is TRBV10-2, the J gene TRBJ1-1, with a tentative D call TRBD1 (6 bases). The V end was cut by 6 bases, the J end by 3 bases, with 8 bases between. The CDR3 contains 12 residues. Germline loops: CDR1 WSHSY, CDR2 SAAADI. The DNA of the CDR3 is TGCGCCAGCAGGGACAGATACACTGAAGCTTTCTTT. This codes for CASRDRYTEAFF.

In this sample, this clone turned up a few times. This chain connects TRBV28 to TRBJ2-7; D possibly corresponds to TRBD1 (6 bases). CDR1 MDHEN and CDR2 SYDVKM come from the germline V gene. Between the trimmed V and J ends, which lost 4 bases and 12 bases, there was a span of 16 bases. The CDR3 loop spans 12 amino acids. CDR3 residues: CASSSGTSVGYF. The DNA for the CDR3 is TGTGCCAGCAGTTCGGGGACATCCGTGGGGTACTTC.

This clone showed up just a few times. The chain links TRBV5-1 to TRBJ2-1; 10 bases line up with TRBD1. Germline V CDR1 and CDR2: SGHRS, YFSETQ. The CDR3 extends over 14 amino acids. With 7 bases clipped from V and 9 bases from J, the junction kept 10 bases outside the gene matches. CDR3 in DNA: TGCGCCAGCTACAGGGACAGGGGTGGGAGTGAGCAGTTCTTC. Translation gives CASYRDRGGSEQFF.

This clone is classed as large. The CDR3, as DNA: TGTGCCAGCAGCTTAGGAGGACAGGGTGACGAGCAGTACTTC. Translating gives CASSLGGQGDEQYF. The J gene is TRBJ2-7, the V gene TRBV11-3; 8 bases match TRBD1. CDR1 and CDR2 from the germline V gene are SGHNT and YENEEA. This CDR3 spans 14 amino acids. Trimming removed 1 base from V and 5 bases from J; junction bases left unmatched: 4. Using reference TRBV11-3 and TRBJ2-7 for the parts outside the CDR3, the full variable domain is EAGVVQSPRYKIIEKKQPVAFWCNPISGHNTLYWYLQNLGQGPELLIRYENEEAVDDSQLPKDRFSAERLKGVDSTLKIQPAELGDSAVYLCASSLGGQGDEQYFGPGTRLTVT.